This TCR beta chain was profiled in a study of blood T cells in healthy people across ages. Primers used in a second PCR of roughly 6 to 12 cycles were a sample-barcoded 5' primer and a J-beta primer mix. TCRdb reprocessed the 5' RACE reads via MiXCR and lists one record per CDR3 protein. Of some 760,000 distinct CDR3 sequences detected, around a quarter appear once; the ten largest clones hold 3.7%. In addition, the sample was reused for a study of T cells of mothers and their children. That investigation notes: Second-PCR primer M1S introduced sample barcodes and 2-4 random nucleotides.

The clonotype was recovered from a boy aged 5-17 years in good health. Sequencing was performed on blood.

The CDR3 coding sequence is TGTGCCAGCTCACCACCGACTAGCGGGGAGGGAGAGACCCAGTACTTC. As protein: CASSPPTSGEGETQYF. The V and J genes are TRBV18 and TRBJ2-5; TRBD2 matches 11 bases. V lost 0 bases and J lost 4; bases outside the gene matches: 4. CDR1 KGHSH and CDR2 LQKENI come from the germline V gene. The CDR3 loop spans 16 amino acids.